Only one count was recorded for the clone carrying this TCR beta chain. The antigen is undetermined. At one of its ends the junction is not consistent with the germline gene, which may arise from a read error. TCRdb re-called the reads with MiXCR, one entry per CDR3 protein. Of about 600,000 distinct CDR3 sequences in the sample, roughly 24% are singletons; the top ten hold roughly 8%. The germline gives CDR1 PRHDT, CDR2 FYEKMQ (reference sequence). The CDR3 is 16 residues long. The sample belongs to a study of T cell repertoires in cytomegalovirus infection. Across the study: Based on public TCR beta signatures, there were indications of CMV infection and of a matching HLA type.

Findings and limits, study-wide: Cumulative frequency (of public TCR beta family members) identified carriers of CMV plus the relevant HLA. The ex vivo response was dominated by HLA-C-restricted CMV-specific TCR beta clonotypes.

This clonotype was obtained from a human donor in good health (CMV status not recorded). Some clones in this sample may be carry-over from other donors' samples. Sample: CD8+ T cells from PBMCs. The J gene is TRBJ2-1, the V gene TRBV13; possibly TRBD1 or TRBD2 for D (5 bases each). The CDR3 loop reads CANSSGTTNSYNEQFF. CDR3 DNA sequence: TGTGCCAACAGCTCCGGGACGACCAACTCCTACAATGAGCAGTTCTTC.